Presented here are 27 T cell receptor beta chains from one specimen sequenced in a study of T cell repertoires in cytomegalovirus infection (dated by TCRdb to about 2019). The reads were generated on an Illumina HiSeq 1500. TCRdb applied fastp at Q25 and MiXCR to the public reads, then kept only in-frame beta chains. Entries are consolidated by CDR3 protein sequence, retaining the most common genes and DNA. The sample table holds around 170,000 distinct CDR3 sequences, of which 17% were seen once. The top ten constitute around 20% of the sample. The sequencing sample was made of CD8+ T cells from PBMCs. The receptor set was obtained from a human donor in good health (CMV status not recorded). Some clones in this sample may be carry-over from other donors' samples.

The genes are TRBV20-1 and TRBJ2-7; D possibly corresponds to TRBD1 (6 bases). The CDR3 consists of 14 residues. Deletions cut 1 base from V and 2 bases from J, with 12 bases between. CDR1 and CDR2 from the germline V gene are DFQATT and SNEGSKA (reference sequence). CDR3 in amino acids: CSARGKDSPYEQYF. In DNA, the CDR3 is TGCAGTGCTAGAGGGAAGGACAGTCCCTACGAGCAGTACTTC.

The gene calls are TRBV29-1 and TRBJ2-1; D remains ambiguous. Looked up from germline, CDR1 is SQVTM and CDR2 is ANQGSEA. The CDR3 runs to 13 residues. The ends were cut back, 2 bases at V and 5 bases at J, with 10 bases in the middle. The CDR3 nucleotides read TGCAGCGTTGAATCCGGAGTGAACAATGAGCAGTTCTTC. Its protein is CSVESGVNNEQFF.

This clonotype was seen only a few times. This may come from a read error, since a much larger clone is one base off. The CDR3 spells CASRIAGDVNDQFF. The CDR3 region has the DNA TGTGCCAGCAGGATAGCGGGAGATGTGAATGATCAGTTCTTC. The chain uses TRBV28 and TRBJ2-1; 9 bases are shared with TRBD2. Germline V CDR1 and CDR2: MDHEN, SYDVKM. This CDR3 region has 14 residues.

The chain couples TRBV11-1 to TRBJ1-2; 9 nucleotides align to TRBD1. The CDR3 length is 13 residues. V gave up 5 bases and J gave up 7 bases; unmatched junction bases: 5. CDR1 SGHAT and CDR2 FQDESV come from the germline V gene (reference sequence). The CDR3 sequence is CASSKGQGLGYTF. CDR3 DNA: TGTGCCAGCAGCAAGGGACAGGGTCTTGGCTACACCTTC. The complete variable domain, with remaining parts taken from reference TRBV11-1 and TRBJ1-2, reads EAEVAQSPRYKITEKSQAVAFWCDPISGHATLYWYRQILGQGPELLVQFQDESVVDDSQLPKDRFSAERLKGVDSTLKIQPAELGDSAMYLCASSKGQGLGYTFGSGTRLTVV.

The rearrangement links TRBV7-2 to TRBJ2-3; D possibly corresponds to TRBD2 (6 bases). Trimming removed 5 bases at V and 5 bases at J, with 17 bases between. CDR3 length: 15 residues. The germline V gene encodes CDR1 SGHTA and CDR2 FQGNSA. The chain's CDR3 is CASSPFLGEEDTQYF. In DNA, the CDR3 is TGTGCCAGCAGCCCTTTCCTTGGGGAGGAAGATACGCAGTATTTT.

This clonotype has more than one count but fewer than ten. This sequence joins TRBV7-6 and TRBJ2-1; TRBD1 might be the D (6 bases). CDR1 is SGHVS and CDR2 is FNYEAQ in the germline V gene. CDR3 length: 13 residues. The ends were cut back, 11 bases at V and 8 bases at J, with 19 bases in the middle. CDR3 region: CAGSTGPMDEQFF. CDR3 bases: TGTGCCGGCTCGACAGGCCCAATGGATGAGCAGTTCTTC. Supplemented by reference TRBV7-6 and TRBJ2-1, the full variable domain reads GAGVSQSPRYKVTKRGQDVALRCDPISGHVSLYWYRQALGQGPEFLTYFNYEAQQDKSGLPNDRFSAERPEGSISTLTIQRTEQRDSAMYRCAGSTGPMDEQFFGPGTRLTVL.

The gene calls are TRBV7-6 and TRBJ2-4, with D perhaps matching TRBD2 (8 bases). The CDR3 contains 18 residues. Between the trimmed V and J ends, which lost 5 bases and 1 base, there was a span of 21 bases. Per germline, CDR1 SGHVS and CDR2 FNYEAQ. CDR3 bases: TGTGCCAGCAGCCCCATGGACAGGACGGGGGGGGCCAAAAACATTCAGTACTTC. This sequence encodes CASSPMDRTGGAKNIQYF.

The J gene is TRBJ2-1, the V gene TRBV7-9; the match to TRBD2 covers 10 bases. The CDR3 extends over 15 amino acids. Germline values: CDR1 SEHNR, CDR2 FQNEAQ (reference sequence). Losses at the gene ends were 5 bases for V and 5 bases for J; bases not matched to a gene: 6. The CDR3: CASSRTSGADNEQFF. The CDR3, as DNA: TGTGCCAGCAGCCGGACTAGCGGTGCAGACAATGAGCAGTTCTTC.

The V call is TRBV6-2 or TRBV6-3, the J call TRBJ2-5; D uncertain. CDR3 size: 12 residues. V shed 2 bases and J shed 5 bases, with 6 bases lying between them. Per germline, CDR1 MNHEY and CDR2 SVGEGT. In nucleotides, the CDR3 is TGTGCCAGCAGTTACGACCTGGAGACCCAGTACTTC. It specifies CASSYDLETQYF.

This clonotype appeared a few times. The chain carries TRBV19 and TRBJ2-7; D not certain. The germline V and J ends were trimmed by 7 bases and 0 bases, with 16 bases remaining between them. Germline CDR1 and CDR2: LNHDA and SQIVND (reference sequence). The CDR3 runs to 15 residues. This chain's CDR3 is CASNPTSGRSYEQYF. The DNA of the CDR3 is TGTGCCAGTAACCCAACGTCTGGGCGCTCCTACGAGCAGTACTTC. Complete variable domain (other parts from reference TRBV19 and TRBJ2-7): DGGITQSPKYLFRKEGQNVTLSCEQNLNHDAMYWYRQDPGQGLRLIYYSQIVNDFQKGDIAEGYSVSREKKESFPLTVTSAQKNPTAFYLCASNPTSGRSYEQYFGPGTRLTVT.

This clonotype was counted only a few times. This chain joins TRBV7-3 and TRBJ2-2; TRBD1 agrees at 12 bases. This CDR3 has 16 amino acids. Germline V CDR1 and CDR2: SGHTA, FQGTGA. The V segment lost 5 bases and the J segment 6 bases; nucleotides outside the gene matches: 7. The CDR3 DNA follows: TGTGCCAGCAGCCTCGGGACAGGGGGCAGGTCCGGGGAGCTGTTTTTT. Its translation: CASSLGTGGRSGELFF.

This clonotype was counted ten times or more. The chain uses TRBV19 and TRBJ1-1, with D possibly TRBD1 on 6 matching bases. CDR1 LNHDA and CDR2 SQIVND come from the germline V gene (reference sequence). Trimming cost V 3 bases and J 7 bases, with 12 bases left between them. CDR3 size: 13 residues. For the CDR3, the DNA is TGTGCCAGTAGTATTCCAGGGGAGAGTGAAGCTTTCTTT. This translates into CASSIPGESEAFF.

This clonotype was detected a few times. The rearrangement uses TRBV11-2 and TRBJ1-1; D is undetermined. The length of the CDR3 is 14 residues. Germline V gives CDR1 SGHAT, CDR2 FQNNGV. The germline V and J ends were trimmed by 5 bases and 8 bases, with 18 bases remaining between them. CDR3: CASSVWTGRFEAFF. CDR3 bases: TGTGCCAGCAGCGTATGGACGGGCCGGTTCGAAGCTTTCTTT.

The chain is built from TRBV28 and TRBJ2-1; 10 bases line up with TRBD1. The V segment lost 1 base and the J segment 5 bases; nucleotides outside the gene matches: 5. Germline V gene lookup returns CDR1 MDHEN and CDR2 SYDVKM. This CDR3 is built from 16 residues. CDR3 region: CASSLLRTGGHNEQFF. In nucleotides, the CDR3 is TGTGCCAGCAGTTTATTGAGGACAGGGGGTCACAATGAGCAGTTCTTC.

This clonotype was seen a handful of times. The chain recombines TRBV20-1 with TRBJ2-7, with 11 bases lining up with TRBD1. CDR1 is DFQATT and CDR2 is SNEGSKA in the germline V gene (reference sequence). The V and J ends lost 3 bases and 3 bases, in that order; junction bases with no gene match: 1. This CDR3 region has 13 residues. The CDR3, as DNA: TGCAGTGCTAGTGGGACAGGGGGCTACGAGCAGTACTTC. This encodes CSASGTGGYEQYF.

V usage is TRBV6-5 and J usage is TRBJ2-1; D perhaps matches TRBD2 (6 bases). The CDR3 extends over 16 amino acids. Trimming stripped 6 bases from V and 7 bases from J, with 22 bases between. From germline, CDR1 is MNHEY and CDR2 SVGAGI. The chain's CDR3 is CASSLVSPPAGNEQFF. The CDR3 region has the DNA TGTGCCAGCAGCTTAGTCTCCCCGCCCGCGGGAAATGAGCAGTTCTTC.

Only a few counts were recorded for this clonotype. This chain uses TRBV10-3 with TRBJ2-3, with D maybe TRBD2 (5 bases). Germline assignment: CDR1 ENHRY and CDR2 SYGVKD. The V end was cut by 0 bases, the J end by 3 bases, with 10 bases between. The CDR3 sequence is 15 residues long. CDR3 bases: TGTGCCATCAGTGAGTCGGTGGGGAGTACAGATACGCAGTATTTT. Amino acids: CAISESVGSTDTQYF.

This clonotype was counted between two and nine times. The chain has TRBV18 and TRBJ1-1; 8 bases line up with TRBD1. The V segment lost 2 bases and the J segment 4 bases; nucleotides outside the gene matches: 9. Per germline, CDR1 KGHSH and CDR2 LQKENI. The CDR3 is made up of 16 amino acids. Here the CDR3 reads CASSPVTTGASTEAFF. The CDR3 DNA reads TGTGCCAGCTCACCAGTTACGACAGGGGCGAGCACTGAAGCTTTCTTT.

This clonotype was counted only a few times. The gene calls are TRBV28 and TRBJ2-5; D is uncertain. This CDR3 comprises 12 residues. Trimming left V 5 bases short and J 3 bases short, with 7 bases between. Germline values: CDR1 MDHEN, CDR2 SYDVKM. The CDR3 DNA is TGTGCCAGCAGTAATCGGGAAGAGACCCAGTACTTC. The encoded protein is CASSNREETQYF.

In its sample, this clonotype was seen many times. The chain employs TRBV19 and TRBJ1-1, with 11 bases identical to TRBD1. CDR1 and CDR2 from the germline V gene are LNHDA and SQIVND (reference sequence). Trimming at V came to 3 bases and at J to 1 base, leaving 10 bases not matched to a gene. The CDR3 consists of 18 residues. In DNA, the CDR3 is TGTGCCAGTAGTATCGGACAGGGGGCAGCCGGTTGGAACACTGAAGCTTTCTTT. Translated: CASSIGQGAAGWNTEAFF.

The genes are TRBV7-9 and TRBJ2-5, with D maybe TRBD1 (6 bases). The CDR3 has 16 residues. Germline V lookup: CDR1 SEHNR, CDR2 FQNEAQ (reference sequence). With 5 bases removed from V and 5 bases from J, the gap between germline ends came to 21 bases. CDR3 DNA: TGTGCCAGCAGCGAGGGACAAAGGCAAGGCGGGGAGACCCAGTACTTC. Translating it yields CASSEGQRQGGETQYF.

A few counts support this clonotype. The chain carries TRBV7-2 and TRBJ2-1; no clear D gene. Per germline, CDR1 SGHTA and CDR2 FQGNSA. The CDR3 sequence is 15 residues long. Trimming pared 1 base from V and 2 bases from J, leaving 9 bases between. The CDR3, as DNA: TGTGCCAGCAGCTTAGGGGCGAGAACCTACAATGAGCAGTTCTTC. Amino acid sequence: CASSLGARTYNEQFF.

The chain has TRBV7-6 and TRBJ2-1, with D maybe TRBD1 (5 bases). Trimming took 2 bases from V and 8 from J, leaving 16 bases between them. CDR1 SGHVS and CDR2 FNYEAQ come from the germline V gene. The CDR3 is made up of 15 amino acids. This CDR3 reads CASSLFARVGDEQFF. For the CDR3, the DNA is TGTGCCAGCAGCTTATTCGCCAGGGTGGGCGATGAGCAGTTCTTC.

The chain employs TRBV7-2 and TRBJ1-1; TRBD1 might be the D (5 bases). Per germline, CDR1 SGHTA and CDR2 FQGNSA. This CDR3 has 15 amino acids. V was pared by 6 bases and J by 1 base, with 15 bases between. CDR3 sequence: CASRLSWQGNTEAFF. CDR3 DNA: TGTGCCAGCAGGTTAAGCTGGCAGGGGAACACTGAAGCTTTCTTT.

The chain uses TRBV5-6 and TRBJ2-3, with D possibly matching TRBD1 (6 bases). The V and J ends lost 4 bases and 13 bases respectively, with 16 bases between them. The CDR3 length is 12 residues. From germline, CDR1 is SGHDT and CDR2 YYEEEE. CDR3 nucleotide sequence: TGTGCCAGCAGCGTAGGACAGATTATGGAGTATTTT. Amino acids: CASSVGQIMEYF.

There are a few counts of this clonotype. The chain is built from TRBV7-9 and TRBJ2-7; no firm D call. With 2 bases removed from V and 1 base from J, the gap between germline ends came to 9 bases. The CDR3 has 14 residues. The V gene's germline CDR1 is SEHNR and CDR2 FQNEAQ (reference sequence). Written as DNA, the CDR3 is TGTGCCAGCAGCTTACCGGGTCTTTCCTACGAGCAGTACTTC. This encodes CASSLPGLSYEQYF.

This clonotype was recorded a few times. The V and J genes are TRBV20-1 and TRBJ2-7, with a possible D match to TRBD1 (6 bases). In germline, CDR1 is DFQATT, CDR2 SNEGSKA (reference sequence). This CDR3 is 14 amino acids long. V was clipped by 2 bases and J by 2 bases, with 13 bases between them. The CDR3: CSARHRDKPYEQYF. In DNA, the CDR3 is TGCAGTGCTAGACACCGGGACAAGCCCTACGAGCAGTACTTC.